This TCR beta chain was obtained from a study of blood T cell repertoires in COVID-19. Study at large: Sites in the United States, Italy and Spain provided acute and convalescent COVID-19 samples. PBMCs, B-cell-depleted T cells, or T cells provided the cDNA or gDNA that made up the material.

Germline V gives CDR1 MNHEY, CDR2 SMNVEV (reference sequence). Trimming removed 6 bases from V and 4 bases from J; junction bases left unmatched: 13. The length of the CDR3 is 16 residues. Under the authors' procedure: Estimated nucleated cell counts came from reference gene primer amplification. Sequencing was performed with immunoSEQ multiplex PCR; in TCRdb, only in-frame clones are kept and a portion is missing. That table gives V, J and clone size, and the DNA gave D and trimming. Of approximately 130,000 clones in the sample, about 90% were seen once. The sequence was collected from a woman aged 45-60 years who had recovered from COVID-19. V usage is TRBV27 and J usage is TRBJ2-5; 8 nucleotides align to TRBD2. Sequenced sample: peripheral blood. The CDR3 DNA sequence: TGTGCCAGCAGCTCCATGGCGGGAGGCGGGGGAGAGACCCAGTACTTC. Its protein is CASSSMAGGGGETQYF.